This T cell receptor beta chain was found in a study of T cell responses to AZD1222 COVID-19 vaccine. CDR3 size: 15 residues. Between the trimmed V and J ends, which lost 0 bases and 1 base, there was a span of 7 bases. Per the germline V gene, CDR1 is MGHRA and CDR2 is YSYEKL. Notes on the study in general: Nearly half of spike-specific TCRs reportedly go after variant regions that carry no mutations. With two AZD1222 doses given, Spike-specific TCR breadth and depth both rose. The donor group comprised mostly white British people and more females; the analysis possibly underestimated clonal diversity. Baseline seropositivity occurred in only six AZD1222 recipients.

Profiled with immunoSEQ multiplex PCR; TCRdb holds only in-frame clones, not every one. The profile covers 95,000 to 150,000 clones, with around 92% appearing a single time and more than 13% taken by the ten largest. Notes on this clone: Its antigen is still unknown.

The TCR comes from an adult in good health. Sequences were derived from peripheral blood, sampled on day 0 of AZD1222 vaccination. This chain uses TRBV4-1 with TRBJ1-5; D unclear. Here the CDR3 DNA reads TGCGCCAGCAGCCAAGATCCCCGAAGCAATCAGCCCCAGCATTTT. Protein sequence: CASSQDPRSNQPQHF.